Each of the 15 T cell receptor beta chains below was sequenced from the same sample in a study of blood T cells in healthy people across ages. Then a second PCR, running about 6 to 12 cycles, was carried out with a sample-barcoded 5' primer and a J-beta primer mix. TCRdb reprocessed the 5' RACE reads with MiXCR, giving one entry per CDR3 protein. Among approximately 1.5 million distinct CDR3 sequences listed, 40% to 45% were seen once. The sample comprised blood. The receptors come from a woman between 18 and 29 years old in good health.

The rearrangement joins TRBV12-5 to TRBJ2-5, with D possibly matching TRBD1 (6 bases). There are 11 residues in the CDR3. Germline assignment: CDR1 LGHNT and CDR2 FRNRAP. The V gene lost 6 bases and the J gene lost 9 bases, with 11 bases spanning the gap. The DNA of the CDR3 is TGTGCTAGTGGACCTGCAGGGGCCCAGTACTTC. It encodes CASGPAGAQYF. The whole variable domain, filled in from reference TRBV12-5 and TRBJ2-5, reads DARVTQTPRHKVTEMGQEVTMRCQPILGHNTVFWYRQTMMQGLELLAYFRNRAPLDDSGMPKDRFSAEMPDATLATLKIQPSEPRDSAVYFCASGPAGAQYFGPGTRLLVL.

Turning to this clonotype: One junction end disagrees with the germline gene, perhaps due to a read error. The chain recombines TRBV7-2 with TRBJ2-3, with D possibly being TRBD2 (5 bases). Germline assignment: CDR1 SGHTA and CDR2 FQGNSA. CDR3 length: 14 residues. For the CDR3, the DNA is TGTGTCAGCAGCTTAGGAGGCGGGACAGATACGCAGTATTTT. It is translated as CVSSLGGGTDTQYF.

For this clonotype: One end of the junction varies from germline; a read error may be responsible. V and J are TRBV2 and TRBJ1-1; no reliable D call. In germline, CDR1 is SNHLY, CDR2 FYNNEI. The CDR3 totals 16 residues. CDR3 amino acids: CASSEDKAEVNTEAFF. DNA for the CDR3: TGTGCCAGTAGTGAGGATAAGGCGGAAGTGAACACTGAAGCTTTCTTT.

The genes are TRBV20-1 and TRBJ1-3, with D uncertain. Germline V gene sequence: CDR1 DFQATT, CDR2 SNEGSKA (reference sequence). V was pared by 0 bases and J by 2 bases, with 11 bases between. The CDR3 sequence is 15 residues long. CDR3 coding DNA: TGCAGTGCTAGAGATCCAGGAAGGGCTGGAAACACCATATATTTT. Protein product: CSARDPGRAGNTIYF.

This rearrangement joins TRBV6-5 to TRBJ1-2, with unresolved D. Germline values: CDR1 MNHEY, CDR2 SVGAGI. The CDR3 runs 15 residues. The V gene lost 0 bases and the J gene lost 4 bases, with 12 bases spanning the gap. The CDR3, as DNA: TGTGCCAGCAGTTACTCGAATAACGGAGGCTATGGCTACACCTTC. This gives the protein CASSYSNNGGYGYTF.

The CDR3, as DNA: TGTGCCAGCAGTTACATCTTCAGGAACATGAACACTGAAGCTTTCTTT. Translation: CASSYIFRNMNTEAFF. This rearrangement joins TRBV6-2 or TRBV6-3 to TRBJ1-1; D ambiguous. Looked up from germline, CDR1 is MNHEY and CDR2 is SVGEGT. The CDR3 consists of 16 residues. V lost 2 bases, J lost 0 bases, and 13 bases lay in between.

Comment on this clonotype: An end of the junction differs from the germline gene, which may be a read error. V and J are TRBV12-3 or TRBV12-4 and TRBJ2-7; D may correspond to TRBD1 or TRBD2 (6 bases each). The better agreement between TRBJ2-5 and the DNA end casts doubt on the J call. This CDR3 has 15 amino acids. The CDR3 nucleotides are TGTGCCAACAGTTTAGGAAGGGGGGCCGAAGAGACCCAGTACTTC. It yields the protein CANSLGRGAEETQYF.

This clonotype showed up just a few times. The chain joins TRBV4-3 to TRBJ1-4, with a tentative D call TRBD1 (6 bases). CDR3 length: 16 amino acids. Trimming took off 3 bases at V and 8 bases at J, with 19 bases between the two ends. The germline V gene has CDR1 LGHNA and CDR2 YSLEER. The CDR3 DNA sequence: TGCGCCAGCAGCCAGGATAGGACAGCGTGGGAAGAAAAACTGTTTTTT. As protein: CASSQDRTAWEEKLFF.

The table lists this clonotype with a few counts. V usage is TRBV20-1 and J usage is TRBJ2-1, with D perhaps being TRBD1 or TRBD2 (6 bases each). Per germline, CDR1 DFQATT and CDR2 SNEGSKA (reference sequence). The ends were cut back, 3 bases at V and 2 bases at J, with 17 bases in the middle. This CDR3 is built from 16 residues. CDR3 sequence (DNA): TGCAGTGCTAGTGGGGGCAGGGCGGGAACCTACAATGAGCAGTTCTTC. The encoded protein is CSASGGRAGTYNEQFF.

This clonotype was detected only a few times. The genes are TRBV29-1 and TRBJ2-1; weak D call: TRBD1 (5 bases). The CDR3 runs to 10 residues. The V end lost 7 bases, the J end lost 7 bases, and 8 bases lay between the germline ends. Looked up from germline, CDR1 is SQVTM and CDR2 is ANQGSEA. The CDR3 protein is CSGRENEQFF. For the CDR3, the DNA is TGCAGCGGCAGGGAAAATGAGCAGTTCTTC.

The chain combines TRBV7-9 with TRBJ2-5; a weak D match, TRBD1 (6 bases). Germline CDR1 SEHNR, CDR2 FQNEAQ (reference sequence). V was pared by 1 base and J by 11 bases, with 17 bases between. This CDR3 has 14 amino acids. The CDR3 loop reads CASSLVGTGSEQYF. In DNA, the CDR3 is TGTGCCAGCAGCTTAGTAGGTACAGGGTCTGAGCAGTACTTC.

This clonotype occurred a few times. DNA for the CDR3: TGTGCCAGCAGCAGTGAAGGGTGGAGTGAGCAGTTCTTC. This encodes CASSSEGWSEQFF. The chain is built from TRBV7-2 and TRBJ2-1; D gene ambiguous. The CDR3 is 13 residues long. Germline V gene sequence: CDR1 SGHTA, CDR2 FQGNSA. V dropped 5 bases and J dropped 9 bases, with 14 bases sitting between them.

Only a few counts were recorded for this clonotype. This chain links TRBV2 with TRBJ1-6, with a tentative D call TRBD1 (5 bases). Germline CDR1 is SNHLY and CDR2 is FYNNEI. The length of the CDR3 is 13 residues. V lost 7 bases to trimming and J lost 6 bases, with 10 bases between them. The CDR3 nucleotides are TGTGCCAGCAAGGGGCAGCCTAATTCACCCCTCCACTTT. Amino acid sequence: CASKGQPNSPLHF.

Turning to this clonotype: One end of the junction is discordant with germline, which a read error may explain. This rearrangement joins TRBV29-1 to TRBJ1-2; D is perhaps TRBD1 (6 bases). CDR1 SQVTM and CDR2 ANQGSEA come from the germline V gene. CDR3 length equals 13 residues. The CDR3 is CCVARTAPYGYTF. CDR3 nucleotide sequence: TGCTGCGTCGCCAGGACAGCACCCTATGGCTACACCTTC.

This clonotype has only a few counts. The chain couples TRBV2 to TRBJ1-5; D uncertain. The CDR3 spans 13 residues. The V gene lost 3 bases and the J gene lost 6 bases, with 9 bases spanning the gap. Germline V gene lookup returns CDR1 SNHLY and CDR2 FYNNEI. DNA for the CDR3: TGTGCCAGCAGTGACTCCGTGGCTCAGCCCCAGCATTTT. Translating it yields CASSDSVAQPQHF.